This T cell receptor (beta chain) is drawn from a study of naive and memory T cell subsets (dated by TCRdb to 2016 to 2017). About the study as a whole: Sorted naive and memory T cell subsets from peripheral blood were analyzed in the study using a UMI-based, open-source pipeline for TCR alpha and beta sequencing. The results of the functional CMV T cell responses matched the IgG serology results in every case. RNA was DNase-treated and reverse transcribed with TCR constant-region primers, mostly using SuperScript III. Points the paper makes about the study in general: RNA-based TCR counts may be influenced by expression changes linked to T cell activation and differentiation. After error correction, only a single occurrence was seen for over 95% of naive TCR sequences, so much steeper abundance distributions were produced than in memory subsets. A few larger clonotypes were found in naive repertoires, especially CD8, and these larger clonotypes were possibly memory cells re-expressing CD45RA. No ground truth was available to validate the repertoire findings for the naive and memory subsets. In both CD4 and CD8 cells, the Gini index increased while Shannon and inverse Simpson diversity decreased from naive through CM, EM and EMRA. TCR abundance followed a power law with an exponent that was different for naive and memory subsets but consistent across the three individuals. A clonotype was defined as a single alpha or beta chain sequence rather than as a paired alpha/beta receptor.

From the second PCR step onward, the TCR alpha chain libraries and the TCR beta chain libraries were amplified separately. To determine each donor's CMV status, fresh PBMCs were stimulated overnight with CMV viral lysate, and IFNgamma production from CD4+ T cells was then assessed. CD4 T cells were positively selected using Miltenyi beads, after which CD8 T cells were positively selected from the CD4-negative fraction. Cells stained for CD3, CD4, CD8, CD45RA, CD27 and a live/dead dye were sorted on a BD Aria II into four subsets by CD45RA and CD27. Blood was obtained from a few healthy volunteers, and the blood from each volunteer was fractionated into CD4 and CD8 T cells and subsequently into four differentiation subsets. About 0.11 L of peripheral blood was taken from each donor, and PBMC were separated by density-gradient centrifugation on Ficoll-Paque PLUS. Sorted cells were lysed in RLT buffer, after which RNA was extracted using a Qiagen RNeasy kit and stored at -80 degrees C.

The library was generated by UMI-ligation and nested PCR. To cover both TRBC1 and TRBC2, the beta constant-region primer consisted of an equimolar mix of two oligonucleotides. The ligated cDNA went through four rounds of PCR with nested alpha and beta constant-region primers together with the SP2 primer. T4 RNA ligase 1 ligated a single-stranded oligonucleotide carrying the SP2 primer and a 12-nucleotide UMI to the cDNA 3' end. Incubation of the ligation reaction was carried out at 16 degrees C for 20-24 hours. PCR2 was typically performed as a SYBR Green qPCR and was stopped at a predetermined threshold so that over-amplification was prevented. Apart from the first purification, every purification step used Agencourt AMPure XP magnetic beads. Library quantification was done by Qubit, followed by a TapeStation check on which the main peak was expected at around 650 bp. The pooled libraries were sequenced on an Illumina MiSeq using v2 2x251 paired-end kits, which usually yielded roughly 0.85-2.2 million reads per sample. Libraries were pooled at around 3.8 nM per sample, and roughly 4.5-7% PhiX was added to improve cluster recognition. Regarding the original processing steps: V and J genes were assigned to Demultiplexor-processed FASTQ reads by Decombinator through tag matching, with a single base-pair mismatch being allowed. Collapsinator used UMIs to correct both sequencing errors and frequency errors arising from PCR heterogeneity. CDR3Translator translated TCRs and extracted CDR3s from the conserved cysteine to the FGXG phenylalanine, flagging non-productive sequences. Repertoires were subsampled to equal numbers of UMI-defined TCRs before Gini, Shannon entropy and inverse Simpson indices were calculated. Within the linear range, a power law was fitted by maximum likelihood to the distributions of clonotype abundance. On one naive CD8 sample, the pipeline and MIGEC gave similar UMI counts, unique TCR numbers and clonal distributions. In one analysis, naive TCRs that were also found in any memory subset of the same donor were excluded from the naive repertoire. The repertoires were searched for about 7,000 CMV-associated CDR3 sequences that had been compiled from VDJdb and a published dataset. The public reads were run again by TCRdb, first through fastp at Q25 and then through MiXCR, and only productive beta chains were kept. Rows are unified per CDR3 protein, each entry keeping the most common DNA and genes. These V and J calls rely on TCRdb rather than the paper's analysis. In this sample the table shows about 150,000 distinct CDR3 sequences, under 25% of which occur a single time. Of the sample, 0.11% falls within the top ten clones.

Concerning this clonotype: What antigen it recognizes has not been identified. Base-call qualities are not available, and no considerably larger clone is one nucleotide away.

The CDR3 spans 13 residues, from the cysteine through the phenylalanine. The only DNA kept is the CDR3, 39 bases in frame from the first base. Trimming at the junction amounts to 5 bases on V and 2 bases on J, and the germline ends lie 13 bases apart. Per the germline V gene, SQVTM is the CDR1 and ANQGSEA is the CDR2. The V and J genes are TRBV29-1 and TRBJ2-7; the D gene is possibly TRBD1, with 5 bases matching. The receptor was isolated from a human donor in good health. Sample: naive CD4+ T cells from blood. The cell subset or site tag for this specimen amounts to: naive T cells, CD45RA high CD27+. DNA sequence: TGCAGCGTTAGCTCGACAGCAACCTACGAGCAGTACTTC. It specifies CSVSSTATYEQYF.